A single sample gave rise to the 8 T cell receptor beta chains below, sequenced in a study of T-cell reconstitution after alpha-beta-depleted transplantation in children. The library targeted TCRbeta and was prepared with unique molecular identifiers. From the PCR reads, TCRdb called clonotypes with MiXCR, one entry per CDR3 protein. The table lists 190,000 or so distinct CDR3 sequences, roughly 15% of them singletons. Sequencing was performed on PBMCs from the stem cell graft donor, taken from the stem cell graft. The source is a human donor who donated a stem cell graft to a child with acute lymphoblastic leukemia.

This clonotype was observed at least ten times. The chain uses TRBV5-1 and TRBJ1-2; TRBD1 might be the D (6 bases). The V gene's germline CDR1 is SGHRS and CDR2 YFSETQ. Trimming pared 0 bases from V and 4 bases from J, leaving 16 bases between. The CDR3 sequence is 16 residues long. The DNA for the CDR3 is TGCGCCAGCAGCTTGGAACCGCTTACAGGGATCTATGGCTACACCTTC. Translation: CASSLEPLTGIYGYTF.

This clonotype was counted many times. This chain links TRBV7-2 with TRBJ1-2; 8 bases fit TRBD1. Germline V gene sequence: CDR1 SGHTA, CDR2 FQGNSA. This CDR3 comprises 16 residues. V lost 5 bases to trimming and J lost 8 bases; unmatched junction nucleotides: 16. The chain's CDR3 is CASSLRPTTGAEGYTF. The CDR3, as DNA: TGTGCCAGCAGCCTGAGACCAACGACAGGGGCGGAAGGCTACACCTTC.

This clonotype was observed a handful of times. In nucleotides, the CDR3 is TGCAGTGTCCCCCCTTGGAGCGCTGGTTCTACAGAATTTAACATGAACACTGAAGCTTTCTTT. This encodes CSVPPWSAGSTEFNMNTEAFF. V usage is TRBV20-1 and J usage is TRBJ1-1; D not resolved. V was trimmed by 7 bases and J by 0 bases, leaving 36 bases between them. Germline CDR1 and CDR2: DFQATT and SNEGSKA (reference sequence). The CDR3 is made up of 21 amino acids.

This clonotype was seen many times. The J gene is TRBJ2-7, the V gene TRBV24-1; a possible D gene is TRBD1 (6 bases). CDR1 and CDR2 from the germline V gene are KGHDR and SFDVKD. Trimming left V 9 bases short and J 2 bases short, with 16 bases between. The CDR3 has 14 residues. The CDR3 DNA is TGTGCCACCGGGACACATCTACCTCCCTACGAGCAGTACTTC. Translation gives CATGTHLPPYEQYF.

This clonotype occurred many times. The V call is TRBV11-3, the J call TRBJ2-7; 9 bases match TRBD2. CDR1 and CDR2 (germline): SGHNT, YENEEA. The CDR3 length is 15 residues. The trim removed 5 bases at V and 2 bases at J, leaving 7 bases unmatched. The CDR3 reads CASSPGLARAYEQYF. CDR3 bases: TGTGCCAGCAGCCCCGGACTAGCGCGAGCCTACGAGCAGTACTTC.

This clonotype appeared many times. The CDR3 loop is CASSLDSSSYEQYF. The DNA of the CDR3 is TGCGCCAGCAGCTTGGACAGCAGCTCCTACGAGCAGTACTTC. The chain combines TRBV5-1 with TRBJ2-7; D is undetermined. This CDR3 region has 14 residues. Trimming left V 0 bases short and J 0 bases short, with 7 bases between. Per the germline V gene, CDR1 is SGHRS and CDR2 is YFSETQ.

This clonotype was observed many times. The chain uses TRBV12-3 or TRBV12-4 and TRBJ1-1; D unresolved. V was clipped by 5 bases and J by 1 base, with 5 bases between them. This CDR3 is 12 amino acids long. As DNA, the CDR3 is TGTGCCAGCAGTCCAGCGAACACTGAAGCTTTCTTT. Its translation is CASSPANTEAFF.

In its sample, this clonotype was seen many times. The chain employs TRBV5-1 and TRBJ2-7, with 11 nucleotides matching TRBD2. Trimming removed 0 bases from V and 2 bases from J; junction bases left unmatched: 1. CDR1 is SGHRS, CDR2 YFSETQ, per germline. The CDR3 sequence is 15 residues long. The CDR3 region is CASSLAGLAAYEQYF. The CDR3 DNA reads as TGCGCCAGCAGCTTGGCGGGACTAGCGGCCTACGAGCAGTACTTC.